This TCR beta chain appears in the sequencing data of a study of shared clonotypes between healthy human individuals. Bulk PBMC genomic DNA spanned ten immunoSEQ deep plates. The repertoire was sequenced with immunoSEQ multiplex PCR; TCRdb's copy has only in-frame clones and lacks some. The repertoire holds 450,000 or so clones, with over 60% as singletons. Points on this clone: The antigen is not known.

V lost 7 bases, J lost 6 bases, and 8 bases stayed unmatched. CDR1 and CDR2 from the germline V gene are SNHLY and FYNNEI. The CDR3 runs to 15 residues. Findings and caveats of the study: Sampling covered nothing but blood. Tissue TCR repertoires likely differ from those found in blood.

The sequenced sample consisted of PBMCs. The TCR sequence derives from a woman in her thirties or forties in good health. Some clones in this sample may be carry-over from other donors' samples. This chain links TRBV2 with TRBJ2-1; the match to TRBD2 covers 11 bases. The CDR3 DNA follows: TGTGCCAGCATGGGAGGGACTAGCGGATTCAATGAGCAGTTCTTC. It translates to CASMGGTSGFNEQFF.